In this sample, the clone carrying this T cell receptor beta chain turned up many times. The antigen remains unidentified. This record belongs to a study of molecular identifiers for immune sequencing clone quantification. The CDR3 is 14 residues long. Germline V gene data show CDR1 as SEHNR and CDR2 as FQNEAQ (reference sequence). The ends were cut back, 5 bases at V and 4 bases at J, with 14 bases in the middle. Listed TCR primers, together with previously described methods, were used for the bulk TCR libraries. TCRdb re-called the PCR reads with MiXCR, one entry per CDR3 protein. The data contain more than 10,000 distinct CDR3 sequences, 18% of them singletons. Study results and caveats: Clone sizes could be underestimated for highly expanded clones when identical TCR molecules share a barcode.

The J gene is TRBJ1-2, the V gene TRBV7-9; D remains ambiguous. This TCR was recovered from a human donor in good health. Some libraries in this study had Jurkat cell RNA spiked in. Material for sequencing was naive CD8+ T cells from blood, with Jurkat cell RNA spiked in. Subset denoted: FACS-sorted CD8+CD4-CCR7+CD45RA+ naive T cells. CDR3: CASSPILTPYGYTF. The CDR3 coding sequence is TGTGCCAGCAGCCCGATTTTGACACCCTATGGCTACACCTTC.